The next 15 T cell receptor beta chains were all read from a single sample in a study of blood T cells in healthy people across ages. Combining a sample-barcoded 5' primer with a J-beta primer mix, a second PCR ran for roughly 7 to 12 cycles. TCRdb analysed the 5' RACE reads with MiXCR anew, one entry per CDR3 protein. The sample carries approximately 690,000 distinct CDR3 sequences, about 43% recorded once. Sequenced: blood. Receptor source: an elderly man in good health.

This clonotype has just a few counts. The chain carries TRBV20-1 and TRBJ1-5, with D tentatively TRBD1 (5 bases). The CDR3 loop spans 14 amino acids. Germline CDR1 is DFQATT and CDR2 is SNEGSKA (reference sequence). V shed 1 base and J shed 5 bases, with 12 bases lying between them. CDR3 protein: CSARGDREYQPQHF. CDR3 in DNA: TGCAGTGCTAGAGGGGACCGGGAGTATCAGCCCCAGCATTTT.

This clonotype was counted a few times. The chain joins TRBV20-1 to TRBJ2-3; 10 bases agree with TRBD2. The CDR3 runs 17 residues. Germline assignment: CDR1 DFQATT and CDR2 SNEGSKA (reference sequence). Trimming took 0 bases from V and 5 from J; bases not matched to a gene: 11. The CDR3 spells CSARDLSELAGIDTQYF. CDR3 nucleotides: TGCAGTGCTAGAGACCTATCCGAACTAGCGGGGATAGATACGCAGTATTTT.

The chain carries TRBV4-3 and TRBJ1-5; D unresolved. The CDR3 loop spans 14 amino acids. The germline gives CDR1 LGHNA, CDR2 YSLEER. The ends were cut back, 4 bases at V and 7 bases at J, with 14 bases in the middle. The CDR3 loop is CASSPARERQPQHF. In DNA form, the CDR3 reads TGCGCCAGCAGCCCTGCTAGGGAGAGACAGCCCCAGCATTTT.

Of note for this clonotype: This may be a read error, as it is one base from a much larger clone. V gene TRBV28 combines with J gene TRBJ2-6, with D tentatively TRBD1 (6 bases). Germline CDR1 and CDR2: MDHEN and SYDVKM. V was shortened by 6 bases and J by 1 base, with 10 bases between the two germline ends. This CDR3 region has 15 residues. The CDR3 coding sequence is TGTGCCAGCAGCATAACAGGGTCTGGGGCCAACGTCCTGACTTTC. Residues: CASSITGSGANVLTF.

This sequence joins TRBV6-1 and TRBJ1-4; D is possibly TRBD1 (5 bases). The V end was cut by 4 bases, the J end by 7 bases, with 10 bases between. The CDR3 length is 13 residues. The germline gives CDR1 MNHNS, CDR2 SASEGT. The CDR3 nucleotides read TGTGCCAGCAGTGCGCAGGGTGCTGAAAAACTGTTTTTT. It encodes CASSAQGAEKLFF.

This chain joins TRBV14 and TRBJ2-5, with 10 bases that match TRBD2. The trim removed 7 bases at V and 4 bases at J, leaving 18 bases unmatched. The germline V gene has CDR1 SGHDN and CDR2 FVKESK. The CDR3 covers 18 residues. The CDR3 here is CASTRGTSENPLGETQYF. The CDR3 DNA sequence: TGTGCCAGCACCAGGGGGACTAGCGAAAACCCCCTAGGAGAGACCCAGTACTTC.

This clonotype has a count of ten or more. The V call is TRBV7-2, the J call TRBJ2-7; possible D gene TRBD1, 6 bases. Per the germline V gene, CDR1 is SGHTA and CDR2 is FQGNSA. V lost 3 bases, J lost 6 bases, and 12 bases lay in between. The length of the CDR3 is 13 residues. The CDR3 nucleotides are TGTGCCAGCAGCTTGTCAGGGGTTGGCGAGCAGTACTTC. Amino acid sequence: CASSLSGVGEQYF.

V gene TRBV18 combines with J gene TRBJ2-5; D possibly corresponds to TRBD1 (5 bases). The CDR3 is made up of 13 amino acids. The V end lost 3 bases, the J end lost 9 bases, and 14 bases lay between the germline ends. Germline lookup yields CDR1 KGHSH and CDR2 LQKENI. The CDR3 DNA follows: TGTGCCAGCTCACCCTCGACAGCGTCCCCCCAGTACTTC. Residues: CASSPSTASPQYF.

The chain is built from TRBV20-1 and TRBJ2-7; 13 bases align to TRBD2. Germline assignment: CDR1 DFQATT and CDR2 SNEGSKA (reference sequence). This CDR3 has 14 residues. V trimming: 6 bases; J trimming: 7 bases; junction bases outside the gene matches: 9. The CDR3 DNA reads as TGCAGTGCGTCCGGGACTAGCGGGATTGGTGAGCAGTACTTC. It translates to CSASGTSGIGEQYF.

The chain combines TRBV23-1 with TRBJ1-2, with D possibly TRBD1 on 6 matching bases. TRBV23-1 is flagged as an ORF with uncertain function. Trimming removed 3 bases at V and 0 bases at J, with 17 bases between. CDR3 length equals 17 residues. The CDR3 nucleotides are TGCGCCAGCAGTCACCCGAGGGGGACCAAACCTAACTATGGCTACACCTTC. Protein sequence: CASSHPRGTKPNYGYTF.

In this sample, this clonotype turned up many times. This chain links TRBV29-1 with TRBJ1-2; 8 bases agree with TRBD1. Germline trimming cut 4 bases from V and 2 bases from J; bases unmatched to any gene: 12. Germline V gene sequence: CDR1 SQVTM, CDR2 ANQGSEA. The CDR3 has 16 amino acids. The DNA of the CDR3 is TGCAGCGTTGGCAGGGGGCTAAGTACAGCAAACTATGGCTACACCTTC. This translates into CSVGRGLSTANYGYTF. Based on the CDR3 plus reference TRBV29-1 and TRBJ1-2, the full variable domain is SAVISQKPSRDICQRGTSLTIQCQVDSQVTMMFWYRQQPGQSLTLIATANQGSEATYESGFVIDKFPISRPNLTFSTLTVSNMSPEDSSIYLCSVGRGLSTANYGYTFGSGTRLTVV.

CDR3 region: CASSLVGGLGEQYF. CDR3 nucleotides: TGTGCCAGCAGCTTAGTCGGGGGGCTTGGTGAGCAGTACTTC. V usage is TRBV11-2 and J usage is TRBJ2-1; D might be TRBD2 (7 bases). The J call is uncertain, as TRBJ2-7 better fits the DNA end. The V gene's germline CDR1 is SGHAT and CDR2 FQNNGV. The CDR3 totals 14 residues.

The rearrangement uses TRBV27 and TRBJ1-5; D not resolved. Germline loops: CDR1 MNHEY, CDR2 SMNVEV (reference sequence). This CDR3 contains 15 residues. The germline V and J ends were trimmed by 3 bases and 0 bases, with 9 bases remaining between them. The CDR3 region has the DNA TGTGCCAGCAGTTTGGCCGCGGCTAGCAATCAGCCCCAGCATTTT. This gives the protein CASSLAAASNQPQHF.

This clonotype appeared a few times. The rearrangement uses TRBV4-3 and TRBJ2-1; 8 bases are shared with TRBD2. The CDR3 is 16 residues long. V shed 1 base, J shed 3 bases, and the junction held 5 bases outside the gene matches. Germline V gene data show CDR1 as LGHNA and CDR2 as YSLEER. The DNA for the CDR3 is TGCGCCAGCAGCCAAGGGGGTAGCGGGAACTACAATGAGCAGTTCTTC. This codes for CASSQGGSGNYNEQFF.

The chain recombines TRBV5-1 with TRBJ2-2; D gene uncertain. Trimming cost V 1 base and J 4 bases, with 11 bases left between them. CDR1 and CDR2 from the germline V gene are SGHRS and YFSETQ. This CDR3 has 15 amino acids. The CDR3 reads CASSLSTQTTGELFF. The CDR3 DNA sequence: TGCGCCAGCAGCTTGTCTACACAAACCACCGGGGAGCTGTTTTTT.